These 3 T cell receptor beta chains share one sample of origin, sequenced in a study of CD8+CD57+ T cells in acquired aplastic anemia. CDR3 and TCR beta VDJ profiling relied on genomic DNA as the template. TCRdb re-called the reads through MiXCR, storing one row per CDR3 protein. This sample yields 400,000 to 450,000 distinct CDR3 sequences, of which 60% to 80% are seen a single time; around 4% belongs to the top ten. Material: sorted CD4+, CD8+, or CD8+CD57+ T cells (not recorded which) from PBMCs. The receptor set was obtained from a human donor in good health, serving as a control.

The rearrangement links TRBV18 to TRBJ2-3; a possible D gene is TRBD2 (7 bases). Germline values: CDR1 KGHSH, CDR2 LQKENI. The V gene lost 0 bases and the J gene lost 11 bases, with 21 bases spanning the gap. The CDR3 is 16 amino acids. The chain's CDR3 is CASSPPGGGSYNEQYF. CDR3 nucleotide sequence: TGTGCCAGCTCACCACCGGGCGGGGGCTCCTACAATGAGCAGTATTTT.

This clonotype has ten or more counts. V and J are TRBV19 and TRBJ2-2, with 9 bases identical to TRBD1. The germline V gene encodes CDR1 LNHDA and CDR2 SQIVND (reference sequence). CDR3 length: 14 amino acids. Trimming took 7 bases from V and 8 from J; bases not matched to a gene: 8. The CDR3 region is CASMRTGASGELFF. In DNA form, the CDR3 reads TGTGCCAGTATGAGGACAGGGGCGTCGGGGGAGCTGTTTTTT.

The rearrangement uses TRBV19 and TRBJ2-7; D might be TRBD2 (6 bases). The V end was cut by 1 base, the J end by 7 bases, with 11 bases between. Germline V gene data show CDR1 as LNHDA and CDR2 as SQIVND (reference sequence). The CDR3 contains 13 residues. DNA of the CDR3: TGTGCCAGTAGTATAGGCAGGGCGGGAGAGCAGTACTTC. Protein: CASSIGRAGEQYF.